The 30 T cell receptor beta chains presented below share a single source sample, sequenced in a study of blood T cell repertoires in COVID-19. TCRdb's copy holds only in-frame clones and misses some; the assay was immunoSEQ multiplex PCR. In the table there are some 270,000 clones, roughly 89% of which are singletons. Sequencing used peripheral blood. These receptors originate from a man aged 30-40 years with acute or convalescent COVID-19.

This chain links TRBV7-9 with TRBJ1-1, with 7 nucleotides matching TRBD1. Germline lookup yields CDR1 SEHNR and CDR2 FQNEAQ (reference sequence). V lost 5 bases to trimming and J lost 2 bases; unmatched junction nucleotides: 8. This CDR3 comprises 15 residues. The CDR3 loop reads CASSSRGLLNTEAFF. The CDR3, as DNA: TGTGCCAGCAGCAGTAGGGGGCTCCTAAACACTGAAGCTTTCTTT. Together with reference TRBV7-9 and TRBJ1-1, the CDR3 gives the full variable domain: DTGVSQNPRHKITKRGQNVTFRCDPISEHNRLYWYRQTLGQGPEFLTYFQNEAQLEKSRLLSDRFSAERPKGSFSTLEIQRTEQGDSAMYLCASSSRGLLNTEAFFGQGTRLTVV.

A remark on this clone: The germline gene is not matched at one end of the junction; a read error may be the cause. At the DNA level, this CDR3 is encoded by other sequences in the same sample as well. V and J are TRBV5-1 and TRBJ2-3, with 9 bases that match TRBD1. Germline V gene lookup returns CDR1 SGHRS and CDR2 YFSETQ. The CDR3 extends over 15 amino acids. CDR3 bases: TGTGCCAGCAGCTCTTCCGGGACAGGGATCGATACGCAGTATTTT. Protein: CASSSSGTGIDTQYF.

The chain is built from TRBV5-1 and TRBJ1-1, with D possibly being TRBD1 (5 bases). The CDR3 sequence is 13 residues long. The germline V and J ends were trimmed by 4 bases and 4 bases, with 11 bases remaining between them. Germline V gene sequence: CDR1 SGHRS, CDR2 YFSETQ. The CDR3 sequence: CASSLREATEAFF. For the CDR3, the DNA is TGCGCCAGCAGCCTCAGGGAGGCCACTGAAGCTTTCTTT.

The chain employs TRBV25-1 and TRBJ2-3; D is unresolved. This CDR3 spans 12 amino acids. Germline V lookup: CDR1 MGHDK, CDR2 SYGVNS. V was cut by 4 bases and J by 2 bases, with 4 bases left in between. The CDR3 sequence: CASSGDTDTQYF. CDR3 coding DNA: TGTGCCAGCAGTGGAGACACAGATACGCAGTATTTT.

CDR3 nucleotide sequence: TGCGCCAGCAGCCTTAGCGGGGGTAGGGATGAGACCCAGTACTTC. Protein sequence: CASSLSGGRDETQYF. V gene TRBV4-1 combines with J gene TRBJ2-5, with 9 bases that match TRBD2. CDR3 length: 15 amino acids. V shed 4 bases and J 5 bases; nucleotides not matched to a gene: 8. CDR1 MGHRA and CDR2 YSYEKL come from the germline V gene.

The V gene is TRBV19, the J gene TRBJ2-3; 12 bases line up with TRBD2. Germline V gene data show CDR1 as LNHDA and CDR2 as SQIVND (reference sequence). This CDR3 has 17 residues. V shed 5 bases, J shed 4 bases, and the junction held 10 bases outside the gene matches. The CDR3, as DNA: TGTGCCAGTAGTCTTTTGAGACTAGCGGGAGTGGCAGATACGCAGTATTTT. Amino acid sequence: CASSLLRLAGVADTQYF.

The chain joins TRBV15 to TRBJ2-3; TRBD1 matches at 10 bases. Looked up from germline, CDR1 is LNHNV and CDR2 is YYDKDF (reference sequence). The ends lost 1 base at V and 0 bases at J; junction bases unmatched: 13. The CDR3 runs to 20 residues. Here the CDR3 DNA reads TGTGCCACCAGCAGAGGTTCCGGGACAGGGGCGACACTCAGCACAGATACGCAGTATTTT. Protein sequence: CATSRGSGTGATLSTDTQYF. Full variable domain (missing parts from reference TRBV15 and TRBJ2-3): DAMVIQNPRYQVTQFGKPVTLSCSQTLNHNVMYWYQQKSSQAPKLLFHYYDKDFNNEADTPDNFQSRRPNTSFCFLDIRSPGLGDTAMYLCATSRGSGTGATLSTDTQYFGPGTRLTVL.

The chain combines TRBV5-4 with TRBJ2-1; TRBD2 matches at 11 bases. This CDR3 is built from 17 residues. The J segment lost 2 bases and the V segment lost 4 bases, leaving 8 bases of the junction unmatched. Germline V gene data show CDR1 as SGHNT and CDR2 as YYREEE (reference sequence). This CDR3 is CASSASLAGGAYNEQFF. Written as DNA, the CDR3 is TGTGCCAGCAGCGCCAGCTTAGCGGGAGGGGCCTACAATGAGCAGTTCTTC.

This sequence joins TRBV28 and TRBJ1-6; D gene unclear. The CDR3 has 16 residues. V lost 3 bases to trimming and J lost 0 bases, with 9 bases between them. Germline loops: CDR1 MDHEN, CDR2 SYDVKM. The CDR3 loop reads CASSLRPGSYNSPLHF. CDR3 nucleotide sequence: TGTGCCAGCAGTTTGCGGCCGGGCTCCTATAATTCACCCCTCCACTTT.

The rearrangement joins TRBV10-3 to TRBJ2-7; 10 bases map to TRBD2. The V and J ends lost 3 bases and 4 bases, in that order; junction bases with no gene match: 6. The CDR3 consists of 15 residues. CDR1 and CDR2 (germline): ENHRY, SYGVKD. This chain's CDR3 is CAISDLTSGLYEQYF. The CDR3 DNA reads TGTGCCATCAGTGATTTGACTAGCGGGTTATACGAGCAGTACTTC.

The CDR3 DNA sequence: TGCGCCAGCAGCCAAGATCCGGGGGGCGATTACACTGAAGCTTTCTTT. It specifies CASSQDPGGDYTEAFF. The chain has TRBV4-1 and TRBJ1-1; a possible D gene is TRBD1 (6 bases). CDR1 is MGHRA and CDR2 is YSYEKL in the germline V gene. CDR3 size: 16 residues. The V end lost 0 bases, the J end lost 3 bases, and 14 bases lay between the germline ends.

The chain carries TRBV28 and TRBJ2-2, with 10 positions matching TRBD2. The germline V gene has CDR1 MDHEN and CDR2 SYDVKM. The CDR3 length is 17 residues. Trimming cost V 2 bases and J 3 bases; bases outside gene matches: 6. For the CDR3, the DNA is TGTGCCAGCAGTTTAGTCGTCCTAGCGGGAGACACCGGGGAGCTGTTTTTT. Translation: CASSLVVLAGDTGELFF. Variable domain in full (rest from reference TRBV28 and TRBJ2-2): DVKVTQSSRYLVKRTGEKVFLECVQDMDHENMFWYRQDPGLGLRLIYFSYDVKMKEKGDIPEGYSVSREKKERFSLILESASTNQTSMYLCASSLVVLAGDTGELFFGEGSRLTVL.

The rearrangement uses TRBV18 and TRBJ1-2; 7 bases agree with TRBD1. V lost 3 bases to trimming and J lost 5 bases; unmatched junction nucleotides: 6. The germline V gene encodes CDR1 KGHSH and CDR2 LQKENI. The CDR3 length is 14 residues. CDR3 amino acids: CASSPTDRRYGYTF. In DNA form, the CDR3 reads TGTGCCAGCTCACCTACGGACAGGAGATATGGCTACACCTTC.

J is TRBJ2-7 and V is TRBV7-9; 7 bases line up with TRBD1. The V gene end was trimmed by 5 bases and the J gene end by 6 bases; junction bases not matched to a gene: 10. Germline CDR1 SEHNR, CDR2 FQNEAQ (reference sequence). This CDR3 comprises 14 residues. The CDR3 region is CASSLGGDRAEQYF. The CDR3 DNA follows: TGTGCCAGCAGCCTAGGGGGAGACAGGGCCGAGCAGTACTTC.

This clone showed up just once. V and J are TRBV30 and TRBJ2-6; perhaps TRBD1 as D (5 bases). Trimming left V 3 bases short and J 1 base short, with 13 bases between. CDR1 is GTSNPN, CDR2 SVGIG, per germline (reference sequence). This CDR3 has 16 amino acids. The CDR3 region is CAWSRRGGSGANVLTF. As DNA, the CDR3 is TGTGCCTGGAGCCGTAGGGGCGGATCTGGGGCCAACGTCCTGACTTTC.

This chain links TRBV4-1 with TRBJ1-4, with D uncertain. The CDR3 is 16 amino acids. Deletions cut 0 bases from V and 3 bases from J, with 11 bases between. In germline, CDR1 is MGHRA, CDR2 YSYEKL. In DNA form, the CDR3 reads TGCGCCAGCAGCCAAGATATCACTCCTTCTAATGAAAAACTGTTTTTT. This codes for CASSQDITPSNEKLFF.

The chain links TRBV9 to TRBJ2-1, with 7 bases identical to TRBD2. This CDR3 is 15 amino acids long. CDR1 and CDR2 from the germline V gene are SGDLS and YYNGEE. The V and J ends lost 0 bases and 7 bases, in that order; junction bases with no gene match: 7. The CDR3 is CASSVEGLKGNEQFF. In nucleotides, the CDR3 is TGTGCCAGCAGCGTAGAGGGACTAAAGGGGAATGAGCAGTTCTTC.

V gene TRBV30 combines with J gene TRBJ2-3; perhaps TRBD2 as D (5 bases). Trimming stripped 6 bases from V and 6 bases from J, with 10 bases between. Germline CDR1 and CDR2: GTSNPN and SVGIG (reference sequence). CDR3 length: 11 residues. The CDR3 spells CACTRGDTQYF. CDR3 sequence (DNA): TGTGCCTGCACACGAGGGGATACGCAGTATTTT. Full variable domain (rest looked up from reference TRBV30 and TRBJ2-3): SQTIHQWPATLVQPVGSPLSLECTVEGTSNPNLYWYRQAAGRGLQLLFYSVGIGQISSEVPQNLSASRPQDRQFILSSKKLLLSDSGFYLCACTRGDTQYFGPGTRLTVL.

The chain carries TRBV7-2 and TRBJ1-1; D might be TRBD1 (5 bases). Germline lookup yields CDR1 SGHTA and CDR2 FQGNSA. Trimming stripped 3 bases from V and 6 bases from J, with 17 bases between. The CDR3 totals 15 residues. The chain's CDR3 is CASSFVGRALAEAFF. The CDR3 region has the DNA TGTGCCAGCAGCTTTGTGGGCAGGGCGCTCGCTGAAGCTTTCTTT.

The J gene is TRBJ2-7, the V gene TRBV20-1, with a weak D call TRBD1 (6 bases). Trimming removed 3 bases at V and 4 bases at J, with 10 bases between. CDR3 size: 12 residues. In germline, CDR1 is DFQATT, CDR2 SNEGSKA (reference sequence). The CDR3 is CSASYREYEQYF. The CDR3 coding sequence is TGCAGTGCTAGTTACAGGGAGTACGAGCAGTACTTC.

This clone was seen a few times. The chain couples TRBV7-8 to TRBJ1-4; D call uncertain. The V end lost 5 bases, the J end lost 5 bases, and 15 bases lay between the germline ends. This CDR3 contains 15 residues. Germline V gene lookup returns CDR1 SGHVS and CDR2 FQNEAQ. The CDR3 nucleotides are TGTGCCAGCAGCCTCTCCTTTTTGGAGAATGAAAAACTGTTTTTT. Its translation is CASSLSFLENEKLFF.

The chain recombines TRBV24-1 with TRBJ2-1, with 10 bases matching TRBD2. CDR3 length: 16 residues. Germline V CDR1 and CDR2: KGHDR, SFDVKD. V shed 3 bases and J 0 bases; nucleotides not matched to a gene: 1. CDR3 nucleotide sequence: TGTGCCACCAGTGATCCTAGCGGGAGCTCCTACAATGAGCAGTTCTTC. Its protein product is CATSDPSGSSYNEQFF.

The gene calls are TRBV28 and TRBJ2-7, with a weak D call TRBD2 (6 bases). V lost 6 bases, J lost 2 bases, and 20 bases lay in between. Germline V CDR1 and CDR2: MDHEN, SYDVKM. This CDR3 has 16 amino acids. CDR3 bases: TGTGCCAGCAGATCGCCCCGGGGGAACAGACCCTACGAGCAGTACTTC. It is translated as CASRSPRGNRPYEQYF.

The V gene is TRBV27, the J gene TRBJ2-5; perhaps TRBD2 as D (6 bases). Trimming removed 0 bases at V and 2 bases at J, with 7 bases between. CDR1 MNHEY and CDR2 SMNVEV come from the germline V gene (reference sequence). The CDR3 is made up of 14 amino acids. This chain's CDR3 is CASSLSAGQETQYF. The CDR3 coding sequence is TGTGCCAGCAGTTTATCGGCGGGGCAAGAGACCCAGTACTTC.

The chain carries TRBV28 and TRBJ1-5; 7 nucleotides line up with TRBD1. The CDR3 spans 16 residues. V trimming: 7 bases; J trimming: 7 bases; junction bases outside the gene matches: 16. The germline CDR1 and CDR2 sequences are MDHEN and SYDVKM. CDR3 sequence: CASIDSGTVSRQPQHF. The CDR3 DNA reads TGTGCCAGCATCGATTCCGGGACAGTTTCACGACAGCCCCAGCATTTT.

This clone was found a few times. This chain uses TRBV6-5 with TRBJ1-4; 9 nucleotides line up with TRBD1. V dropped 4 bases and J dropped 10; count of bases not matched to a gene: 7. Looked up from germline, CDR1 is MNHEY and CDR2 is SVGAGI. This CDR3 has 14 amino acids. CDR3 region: CASSLTGGEVKLFF. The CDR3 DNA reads TGTGCCAGCAGTTTAACAGGGGGCGAAGTAAAACTGTTTTTT.

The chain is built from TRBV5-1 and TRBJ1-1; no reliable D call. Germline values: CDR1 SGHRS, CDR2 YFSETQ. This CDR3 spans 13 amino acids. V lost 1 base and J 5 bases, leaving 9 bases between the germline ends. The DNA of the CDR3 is TGCGCCAGCAGCTTGAACGGGGAAACTGAAGCTTTCTTT. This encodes CASSLNGETEAFF.

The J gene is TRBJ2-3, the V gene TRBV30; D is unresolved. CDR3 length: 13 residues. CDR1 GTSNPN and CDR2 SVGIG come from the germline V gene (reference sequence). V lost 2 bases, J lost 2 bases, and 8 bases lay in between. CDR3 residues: CAWSPPNTDTQYF. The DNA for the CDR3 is TGTGCCTGGAGTCCCCCCAACACAGATACGCAGTATTTT. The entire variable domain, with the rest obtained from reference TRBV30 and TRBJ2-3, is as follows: SQTIHQWPATLVQPVGSPLSLECTVEGTSNPNLYWYRQAAGRGLQLLFYSVGIGQISSEVPQNLSASRPQDRQFILSSKKLLLSDSGFYLCAWSPPNTDTQYFGPGTRLTVL.

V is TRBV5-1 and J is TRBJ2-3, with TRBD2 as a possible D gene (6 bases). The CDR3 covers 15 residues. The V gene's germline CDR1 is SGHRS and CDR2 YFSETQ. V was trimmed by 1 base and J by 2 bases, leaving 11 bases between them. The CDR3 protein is CASSLSSGPTDTQYF. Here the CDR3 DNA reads TGCGCCAGCAGCTTGTCGAGCGGGCCCACAGATACGCAGTATTTT.

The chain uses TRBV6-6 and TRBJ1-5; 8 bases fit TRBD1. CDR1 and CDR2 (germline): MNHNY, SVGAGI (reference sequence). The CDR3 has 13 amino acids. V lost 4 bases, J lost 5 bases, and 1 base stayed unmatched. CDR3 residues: CASSSGGYQPQHF. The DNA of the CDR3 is TGTGCCAGCAGTTCAGGGGGCTATCAGCCCCAGCATTTT.